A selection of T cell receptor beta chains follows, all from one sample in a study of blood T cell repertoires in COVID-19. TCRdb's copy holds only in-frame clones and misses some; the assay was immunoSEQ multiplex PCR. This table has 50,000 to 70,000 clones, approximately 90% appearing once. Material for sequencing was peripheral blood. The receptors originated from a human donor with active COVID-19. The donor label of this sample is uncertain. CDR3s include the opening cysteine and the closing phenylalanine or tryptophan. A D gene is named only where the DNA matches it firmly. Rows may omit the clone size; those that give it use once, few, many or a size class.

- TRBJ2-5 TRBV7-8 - TGTGCCAGCAGCTTAGCCCGTTTGGGGACACTTGAAGGGACCCAGTACTTC CASSLARLGTLEGTQYF
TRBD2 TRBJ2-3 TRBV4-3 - TGCGCCAGCAGCCCAAGTAGTGGCGGGAGGCTGGATACGCAGTATTTT CASSPSSGGRLDTQYF
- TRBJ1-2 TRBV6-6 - TGTGCCAGCAGTTACGGTCGGAACTATGGCTACACCTTC CASSYGRNYGYTF
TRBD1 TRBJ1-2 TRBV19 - TGTGCCAGCCGGGACAGGGGGAATTCGGACTATGGCTACACCTTC CASRDRGNSDYGYTF
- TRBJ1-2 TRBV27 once TGTGCCAGCAGTACAAGGACAGATTCTAACTATGGCTACACCTTC CASSTRTDSNYGYTF
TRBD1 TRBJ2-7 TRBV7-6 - TGTGCCAGCAGTCTCCTTGGGCAGGGGGCGGGCGAGCAGTACTTC CASSLLGQGAGEQYF
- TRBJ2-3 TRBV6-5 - TGTGCCAGCAGTTACTTTCCGGGACTCACAGATACGCAGTATTTT CASSYFPGLTDTQYF
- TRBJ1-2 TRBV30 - TGTGCCTGGAGTGAGTGGGCCTATGGCTACACCTTC CAWSEWAYGYTF
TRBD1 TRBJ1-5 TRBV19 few TGTGCCAGTACCATAGACAGGGCCAATCAGCCCCAGCATTTT CASTIDRANQPQHF
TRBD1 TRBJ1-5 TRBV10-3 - TGTGCCATCAGTATAACAGGGGACAGTCAGGCCCAGCATTTT CAISITGDSQAQHF
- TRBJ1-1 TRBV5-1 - TGCGCCAGCAGCCCGACTAGGACGAACACTGAAGCTTTCTTT CASSPTRTNTEAFF
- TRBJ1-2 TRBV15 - TGTGCCACCAGCAGGGACTTAGGGGGAAACTATGGCTACACCTTC CATSRDLGGNYGYTF
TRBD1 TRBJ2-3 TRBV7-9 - TGTGCCAGCAGCTCCGGACAGGGCACAGATACGCAGTATTTT CASSSGQGTDTQYF
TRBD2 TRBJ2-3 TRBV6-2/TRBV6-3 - TGTGCCAGCAGTTCGGCGGGAGAACGAAGGGATACGCAGTATTTT CASSSAGERRDTQYF
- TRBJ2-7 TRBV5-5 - TGTGCCAGCAGCTTAGGGGGATACGAGCAGTACTTC CASSLGGYEQYF
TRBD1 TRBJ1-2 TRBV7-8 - TGTGCCAGCAGCTCCCAGGGGGAAGTTCATGGCTACACCTTC CASSSQGEVHGYTF
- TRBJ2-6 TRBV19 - TGTGCCAGTAGTATTCCGTTCTCTGGGGCCAACGTCCTGACTTTC CASSIPFSGANVLTF
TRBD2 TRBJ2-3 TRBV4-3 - TGCGCCAGCAGCCAAGGAGGACTAGCGGACGGGACAGATACGCAGTATTTT CASSQGGLADGTDTQYF
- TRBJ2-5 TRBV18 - TGTGCCAGCTCCCGCAGGGTCCAGGAGACCCAGTACTTC CASSRRVQETQYF
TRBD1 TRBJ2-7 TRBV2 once TGTGCCAGCAATACAAGGACAGGGCGCGGCGAGCAGTACTTC CASNTRTGRGEQYF
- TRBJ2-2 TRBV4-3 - TGCGCCAGCAGCCCAACGACGGGTGTGGCCGGGGAGCTGTTTTTT CASSPTTGVAGELFF
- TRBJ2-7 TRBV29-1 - TGCAGCGTATCACCCGCACAGGGACACGAGCAGTACTTC CSVSPAQGHEQYF
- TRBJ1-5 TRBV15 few TGTGCCACCAGCAGAGACGGGTCGCCCCAGCATTTT CATSRDGSPQHF
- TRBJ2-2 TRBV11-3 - TGTGCCAGCAGCTTTAGCCAACGGGAGAACACCGGGGAGCTGTTTTTT CASSFSQRENTGELFF
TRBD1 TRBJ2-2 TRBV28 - TGTGCCAGCAGTAACCGGGACAGGGCGATCGGGGAGCTGTTTTTT CASSNRDRAIGELFF
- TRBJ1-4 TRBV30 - TGTGCCGGCAGCCCGGAGCCTCTTAGGGAAAAACTGTTTTTT CAGSPEPLREKLFF
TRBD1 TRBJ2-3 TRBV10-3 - TGTGCCATCAGTGAGCCCGACAGGGGGCGAATAGATACGCAGTATTTT CAISEPDRGRIDTQYF
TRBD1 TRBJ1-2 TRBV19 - TGTGCCAGTAGCCCCACAGGGGGCGGAAACTATGGCTACACCTTC CASSPTGGGNYGYTF
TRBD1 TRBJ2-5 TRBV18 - TGTGCCAGCTCACCCCAAGGGGGCCCCCAAGAGACCCAGTACTTC CASSPQGGPQETQYF
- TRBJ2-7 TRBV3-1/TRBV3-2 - TGTGCCAGCAGCCAAGTTCCCCTCACAGGCCAACGAGCCTACGAGCAGTACTTC CASSQVPLTGQRAYEQYF
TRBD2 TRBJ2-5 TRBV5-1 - TGCGCCAGCAGCTTGGCAGGACTAGCGGGAGGAACCCAGTACTTC CASSLAGLAGGTQYF
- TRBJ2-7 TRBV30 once TGTGCCTGGAGGCGACTAGAATCGCTTTACGAGCAGTACTTC CAWRRLESLYEQYF
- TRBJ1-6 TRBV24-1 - TGTGCCACCAGTGATGGAGGGGTTTCACCCCTCCACTTT CATSDGGVSPLHF
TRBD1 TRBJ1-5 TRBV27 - TGTGCCAGCGGGGGACAGATAAATCAGCCCCAGCATTTT CASGGQINQPQHF
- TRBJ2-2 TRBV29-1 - TGCAGCGTACTACGGGAGAACACCGGGGAGCTGTTTTTT CSVLRENTGELFF
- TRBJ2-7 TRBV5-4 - TGTGCCAGCGCACCAAGAGGCTACGAGCAGTACTTC CASAPRGYEQYF
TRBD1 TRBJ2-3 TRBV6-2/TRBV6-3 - TGTGCCAGCAGTTACCCCCCGACAGGGGCATTACCTCCGAGCACAGATACGCAGTATTTT CASSYPPTGALPPSTDTQYF
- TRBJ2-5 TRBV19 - TGTGCCAGTAGTAAAGACCCCCGGGGGGAGACCCAGTACTTC CASSKDPRGETQYF
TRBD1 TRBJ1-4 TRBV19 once TGTGCCAGTAGTAGACAGGGGACCCTTAATGAAAAACTGTTTTTT CASSRQGTLNEKLFF
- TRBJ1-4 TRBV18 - TGTGCCAGCTCACCCCGAGGGACACTTGAAAAACTGTTTTTT CASSPRGTLEKLFF
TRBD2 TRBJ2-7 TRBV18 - TGTGCCAGCTCACCGACTAGCGGGAGTCCCTACGAGCAGTACTTC CASSPTSGSPYEQYF
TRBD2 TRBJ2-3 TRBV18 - TGTGCCAGCTCACCTTTGACTAGCGGGGGGGTTATTTCCGTCACAGATACGCAGTATTTT CASSPLTSGGVISVTDTQYF
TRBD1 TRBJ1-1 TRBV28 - TGTGCCAGCAGTTTGGAACAGGGGGCGGACACTGAAGCTTTCTTT CASSLEQGADTEAFF
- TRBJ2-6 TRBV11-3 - TGTGCCAGCAGCTTAGATCCCAGGGCTAGAGATATCTCTGGGGCCAACGTCCTGACTTTC CASSLDPRARDISGANVLTF
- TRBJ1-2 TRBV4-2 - TGTGCCAGCAGCCAAGATTTCTCCCGGGGCTACACCTTC CASSQDFSRGYTF
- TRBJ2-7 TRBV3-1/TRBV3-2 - TGTGCCAGCAGCCCTAGCTCCTACGAGCAGTACTTC CASSPSSYEQYF
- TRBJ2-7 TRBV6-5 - TGTGCCAGCAGTTACTCGGACGGTCGAGGGGAGCAGTACTTC CASSYSDGRGEQYF
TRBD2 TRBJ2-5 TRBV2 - TGTGCCAGCAGTGTATCCAGCGGGGGACGCGGAGAGACCCAGTACTTC CASSVSSGGRGETQYF
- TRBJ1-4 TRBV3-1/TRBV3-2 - TGTGCCAGCAGCCAAGGGACTGATGGGGAAAAACTGTTTTTT CASSQGTDGEKLFF
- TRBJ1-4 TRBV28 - TGTGCCACCTCCGGGGGGCCTGTTGAAAAACTGTTTTTT CATSGGPVEKLFF
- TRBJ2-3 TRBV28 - TGTGCCAGCAGTTTCCCGAGGGGCACAGATACGCAGTATTTT CASSFPRGTDTQYF
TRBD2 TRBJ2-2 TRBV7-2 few TGTGCCAGCAGCTTAAGGCCTAGCGGGGGGCAGAACACCGGGGAGCTGTTTTTT CASSLRPSGGQNTGELFF
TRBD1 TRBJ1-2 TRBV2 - TGTGCCAGCAGTGAGTGGACAGGTGGGATTGATGGCTACACCTTC CASSEWTGGIDGYTF
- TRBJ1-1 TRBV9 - TGTGCCAGCAGCGCCCGGATCGTAGGCCCGGGGTTAGGCACTGAAGCTTTCTTT CASSARIVGPGLGTEAFF
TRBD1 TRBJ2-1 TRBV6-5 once TGTGCCAGCAGTTACCCCGGGACAGGGGTGAATGAGCAGTTCTTC CASSYPGTGVNEQFF
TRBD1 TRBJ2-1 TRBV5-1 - TGCGCCAGCAGCTTGGGGGACCAGGGGGTTGAGTTCTTC CASSLGDQGVEFF
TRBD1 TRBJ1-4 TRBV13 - TGTGCCAGCAGCAGGGACAGGTCAAATGAAAAACTGTTTTTT CASSRDRSNEKLFF
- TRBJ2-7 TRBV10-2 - TGCGCCAGCACAACGGGGGTTAGCTCCTACGAGCAGTACTTC CASTTGVSSYEQYF
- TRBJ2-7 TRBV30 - TGTGCCTGGAGTGTTGGCGGGGATCCCTCCAACGAGCAGTACTTC CAWSVGGDPSNEQYF